The 18 T cell receptor beta chains below were found in one sample sequenced in a study of siplizumab effects on memory and regulatory T cells. Some clones are missing from TCRdb's copy, which holds only in-frame ones; the method was immunoSEQ multiplex PCR. Among approximately 120,000 clones listed, 80% to 95% were seen once. The material sequenced was non-Treg CD4+ T cells sorted from blood. These receptors came from a human donor in good health.

The chain uses TRBV25-1 and TRBJ2-3, with 7 positions matching TRBD1. Germline V gene data show CDR1 as MGHDK and CDR2 as SYGVNS. The J segment lost 2 bases and the V segment lost 6 bases, leaving 5 bases of the junction unmatched. This CDR3 is built from 14 residues. The CDR3 is CASSRDSYTDTQYF. The DNA for the CDR3 is TGTGCCAGCAGCCGGGACAGCTACACAGATACGCAGTATTTT.

This chain joins TRBV4-1 and TRBJ2-2; no reliable D call. Germline CDR1 MGHRA, CDR2 YSYEKL. Trimming removed 0 bases from V and 4 bases from J, with 9 bases in between. The CDR3 totals 15 residues. The CDR3 sequence is CASSQDGSVTGELFF. The CDR3 bases are TGCGCCAGCAGCCAAGACGGCAGCGTCACCGGGGAGCTGTTTTTT.

This clone was detected once. The chain employs TRBV6-6 and TRBJ2-3, with TRBD2 as a possible D gene (5 bases). V was pared by 5 bases and J by 3 bases, with 15 bases between. There are 15 residues in the CDR3. Germline CDR1 and CDR2: MNHNY and SVGAGI (reference sequence). DNA for the CDR3: TGTGCCAGCAGTCCATGGACTGGAGAAACAGATACGCAGTATTTT. It yields the protein CASSPWTGETDTQYF.

The chain recombines TRBV5-1 with TRBJ2-7, with D uncertain. This CDR3 is built from 14 residues. Trimming stripped 2 bases from V and 3 bases from J, with 12 bases between. Germline V gene sequence: CDR1 SGHRS, CDR2 YFSETQ. CDR3 amino acids: CASSLGSSNYEQYF. As DNA, the CDR3 is TGCGCCAGCAGCTTAGGCAGTAGTAACTACGAGCAGTACTTC.

The V and J genes are TRBV19 and TRBJ2-7; D not certain. Trimming cost V 5 bases and J 9 bases, with 14 bases left between them. The CDR3 sequence is 12 residues long. The germline gives CDR1 LNHDA, CDR2 SQIVND (reference sequence). The CDR3, as DNA: TGTGCCAGTAGTTTGGGTCTAGGAAGGCAGTACTTC. The encoded protein is CASSLGLGRQYF.

This clone has more than one count but fewer than ten. V and J are TRBV4-2 and TRBJ1-2; D unclear. Germline CDR1 and CDR2: LGHNA and YNFKEQ. The CDR3 length is 14 residues. Between the trimmed V and J ends, which lost 3 bases and 4 bases, there was a span of 12 bases. The DNA for the CDR3 is TGTGCCAGCAGCCAGCAACAAGGGTCCTATGGCTACACCTTC. It is translated as CASSQQQGSYGYTF.

The J gene is TRBJ2-5, the V gene TRBV5-1; D might be TRBD1 (7 bases). The V end lost 5 bases, the J end lost 4 bases, and 12 bases lay between the germline ends. The CDR3 runs to 13 residues. The V gene's germline CDR1 is SGHRS and CDR2 YFSETQ. CDR3 in DNA: TGCGCCAGCAGTTACAGGGGAGGAGAGACCCAGTACTTC. Its protein product is CASSYRGGETQYF.

This chain links TRBV13 with TRBJ1-2; 8 nucleotides line up with TRBD1. J was trimmed by 7 bases and V by 5 bases; bases with no gene match: 6. Germline CDR1 PRHDT, CDR2 FYEKMQ (reference sequence). The CDR3 consists of 13 residues. The CDR3 loop is CASSLRDRSGYTF. DNA for the CDR3: TGTGCCAGCAGCCTCAGGGACAGGTCTGGCTACACCTTC.

The DNA of the CDR3 is TGTGCCAGCAGCTCGGCGGGCAATGAGCAGTTCTTC. It specifies CASSSAGNEQFF. V usage is TRBV7-9 and J usage is TRBJ2-1; D is possibly TRBD2 (5 bases). Germline V gene lookup returns CDR1 SEHNR and CDR2 FQNEAQ (reference sequence). There are 12 residues in the CDR3. The V end was cut by 4 bases, the J end by 6 bases, with 7 bases between.

The CDR3 is CASSESGNSYTF. The CDR3 region has the DNA TGTGCCAGCAGTGAATCCGGGAATAGCTACACCTTC. The J gene is TRBJ1-2, the V gene TRBV2; D gene unclear. CDR1 and CDR2 from the germline V gene are SNHLY and FYNNEI. Trimming left V 2 bases short and J 9 bases short, with 10 bases between. The CDR3 loop spans 12 amino acids.

The table lists this clone with a few counts. The rearrangement joins TRBV23-1 to TRBJ2-4, with 9 positions matching TRBD1. TRBV23-1 qualifies as an ORF whose function is uncertain. The J segment lost 7 bases and the V segment lost 2 bases, leaving 9 bases of the junction unmatched. The length of the CDR3 is 16 residues. The CDR3 loop reads CASSQVPQGAENIQYF. Here the CDR3 DNA reads TGCGCCAGCAGTCAAGTCCCACAGGGGGCAGAGAACATTCAGTACTTC.

This chain connects TRBV11-2 to TRBJ2-3; TRBD2 matches at 7 bases. Looked up from germline, CDR1 is SGHAT and CDR2 is FQNNGV. The CDR3 consists of 14 residues. The V gene end was trimmed by 4 bases and the J gene end by 3 bases; junction bases not matched to a gene: 4. This chain's CDR3 is CASSSGLLTDTQYF. The CDR3 DNA sequence: TGTGCCAGCAGCTCGGGACTACTTACAGATACGCAGTATTTT.

V gene TRBV30 combines with J gene TRBJ2-3; 9 nucleotides match TRBD2. Germline V gene data show CDR1 as GTSNPN and CDR2 as SVGIG (reference sequence). J was trimmed by 2 bases and V by 0 bases; bases with no gene match: 12. The CDR3 extends over 18 amino acids. The CDR3 DNA sequence: TGTGCCTGGAGTGTACTCCGCTCTAGCGGGGCCCTCACAGATACGCAGTATTTT. Translating it yields CAWSVLRSSGALTDTQYF.

This clone was picked up one time. The gene calls are TRBV5-6 and TRBJ1-2; weak D call: TRBD1 (5 bases). The CDR3 totals 14 residues. Germline-derived CDR1 and CDR2 are SGHDT and YYEEEE. Trimming took 2 bases from V and 3 from J, leaving 11 bases between them. This CDR3 reads CASSFAGRYYGYTF. CDR3 nucleotides: TGTGCCAGCAGCTTCGCAGGGAGGTACTATGGCTACACCTTC.

This chain links TRBV2 with TRBJ1-2, with D unresolved. The germline V gene has CDR1 SNHLY and CDR2 FYNNEI. Trimming removed 5 bases at V and 4 bases at J, with 8 bases between. The CDR3 has 12 residues. As DNA, the CDR3 is TGTGCCAGCAGTCCGGCAATCTATGGCTACACCTTC. Its translation is CASSPAIYGYTF.

In DNA, the CDR3 is TGTGCCAGCAGTTACTCCGGGGGGAGAGAGACCCAGTACTTC. It is translated as CASSYSGGRETQYF. The V call is TRBV6-5, the J call TRBJ2-5, with TRBD2 identical over 7 bases. Trimming removed 0 bases from V and 4 bases from J; junction bases left unmatched: 2. The CDR3 sequence is 14 residues long. Per the germline V gene, CDR1 is MNHEY and CDR2 is SVGAGI.

The chain links TRBV7-2 to TRBJ2-5; 8 nucleotides align to TRBD2. CDR1 is SGHTA, CDR2 FQGNSA, per germline. The CDR3 is 15 residues long. V dropped 2 bases and J dropped 1; count of bases not matched to a gene: 3. The CDR3 DNA follows: TGTGCCAGCAGCTTAACCGGGGGGGGCCAAGAGACCCAGTACTTC. Translating gives CASSLTGGGQETQYF.

The rearrangement joins TRBV6-5 to TRBJ1-6; D is ambiguous. CDR3 length: 14 amino acids. Germline assignment: CDR1 MNHEY and CDR2 SVGAGI. V was trimmed by 2 bases and J by 8 bases, leaving 10 bases between them. The CDR3 reads CASSYRGYDSPLHF. As DNA, the CDR3 is TGTGCCAGCAGTTACCGAGGGTACGATTCACCCCTCCACTTT.